This entry lists 25 T cell receptor beta chains sequenced from one sample in a study of blood T cell repertoires in COVID-19. Profiling relied on immunoSEQ multiplex PCR, and the TCRdb table lists in-frame clones only, not all of them. This sample yields approximately 170,000 clones, of which roughly 85% are seen a single time; 15% to 20% belongs to the top ten. The sequenced sample consisted of PBMCs or T cells enriched from blood (not recorded which). These receptors were taken from a woman aged 70 to 79 in a cohort exposed to, infected with or recovered from COVID-19 (not recorded which).

This rearrangement joins TRBV11-3 to TRBJ2-2, with D unresolved. The CDR3 is made up of 12 amino acids. Deletions cut 5 bases from V and 6 bases from J, with 7 bases between. Per germline, CDR1 SGHNT and CDR2 YENEEA. The DNA of the CDR3 is TGTGCCAGCAGCCGAGAATCCGGGGAGCTGTTTTTT. It codes for CASSRESGELFF.

The chain is built from TRBV20-1 and TRBJ2-5, with a weak D call TRBD1 (6 bases). CDR1 and CDR2 from the germline V gene are DFQATT and SNEGSKA (reference sequence). Trimming took 3 bases from V and 3 from J, leaving 14 bases between them. The CDR3 is 14 residues long. CDR3 nucleotides: TGCAGTGCTAGTAATCCGGGACACAAAGAGACCCAGTACTTC. Amino acids: CSASNPGHKETQYF.

The chain uses TRBV5-6 and TRBJ2-7; D is uncertain. CDR1 is SGHDT, CDR2 YYEEEE, per germline. The CDR3 length is 14 residues. The V end was cut by 0 bases, the J end by 6 bases, with 13 bases between. The CDR3 sequence: CASSLDALLSEQYF. Here the CDR3 DNA reads TGTGCCAGCAGCTTGGACGCCCTTCTTAGCGAGCAGTACTTC.

V is TRBV5-1 and J is TRBJ2-1; D ambiguous. The V and J ends lost 0 bases and 10 bases respectively, with 14 bases between them. The CDR3 extends over 14 amino acids. Per the germline V gene, CDR1 is SGHRS and CDR2 is YFSETQ. This CDR3 reads CASSLVGQSREQFF. Written as DNA, the CDR3 is TGCGCCAGCAGCTTGGTCGGTCAGTCCAGGGAGCAGTTCTTC. Filled out from reference TRBV5-1 and TRBJ2-1, the complete variable domain reads KAGVTQTPRYLIKTRGQQVTLSCSPISGHRSVSWYQQTPGQGLQFLFEYFSETQRNKGNFPGRFSGRQFSNSRSEMNVSTLELGDSALYLCASSLVGQSREQFFGPGTRLTVL.

The V gene is TRBV11-2, the J gene TRBJ2-2; TRBD2 agrees at 11 bases. The V gene end was trimmed by 1 base and the J gene end by 4 bases; junction bases not matched to a gene: 5. Per the germline V gene, CDR1 is SGHAT and CDR2 is FQNNGV. This CDR3 is 17 amino acids long. CDR3 sequence (DNA): TGTGCCAGCAGCTTAGGGGGGACTAGCGGTTCCACCGGGGAGCTGTTTTTT. Translation gives CASSLGGTSGSTGELFF. Full variable domain (remainder filled in from reference TRBV11-2 and TRBJ2-2): EAGVAQSPRYKIIEKRQSVAFWCNPISGHATLYWYQQILGQGPKLLIQFQNNGVVDDSQLPKDRFSAERLKGVDSTLKIQPAKLEDSAVYLCASSLGGTSGSTGELFFGEGSRLTVL.

Comments on this clone: In the same sample, other DNA sequences code for this CDR3. The chain uses TRBV12-3 or TRBV12-4 and TRBJ2-3; D is ambiguous. Deletions cut 6 bases from V and 1 base from J, with 8 bases between. The CDR3 is 13 residues long. CDR3 sequence reads: CASSPRGTDTQYF. Written as DNA, the CDR3 is TGTGCCAGCAGCCCCCGGGGCACAGATACGCAGTATTTT.

The chain combines TRBV5-1 with TRBJ2-1; 8 nucleotides agree with TRBD1. Germline V gene data show CDR1 as SGHRS and CDR2 as YFSETQ. CDR3 length equals 15 residues. V shed 0 bases and J 2 bases; nucleotides not matched to a gene: 1. The CDR3: CASSLEGQAYNEQFF. For the CDR3, the DNA is TGCGCCAGCAGCTTGGAGGGACAGGCCTACAATGAGCAGTTCTTC.

The rearrangement links TRBV6-2 or TRBV6-3 to TRBJ2-1; 12 nucleotides align to TRBD2. The V segment lost 2 bases and the J segment 8 bases; nucleotides outside the gene matches: 4. CDR3 length: 15 residues. Germline V CDR1 and CDR2: MNHEY, SVGEGT. CDR3: CASSYLAGGGDEQFF. CDR3 nucleotide sequence: TGTGCCAGCAGTTACCTAGCGGGAGGGGGGGATGAGCAGTTCTTC.

This clone has just a few counts. The V gene is TRBV3-1 (or the pseudogene TRBV3-2), the J gene TRBJ1-4; D is perhaps TRBD1 (6 bases). The length of the CDR3 is 13 residues. V was shortened by 4 bases and J by 7 bases, with 10 bases between the two germline ends. From germline, CDR1 is LGHDT and CDR2 YNNKEL (reference sequence). The CDR3 bases are TGTGCCAGCAGCCTCAGGGGAAGTGAAAAACTGTTTTTT. Its translation: CASSLRGSEKLFF.

The chain couples TRBV4-3 to TRBJ2-2; D remains ambiguous. The V gene's germline CDR1 is LGHNA and CDR2 YSLEER. The CDR3 totals 16 residues. With 1 base removed from V and 1 base from J, the gap between germline ends came to 10 bases. This chain's CDR3 is CASSQAWRMNTGELFF. The CDR3 DNA follows: TGCGCCAGCAGCCAAGCGTGGAGAATGAACACCGGGGAGCTGTTTTTT.

This sequence joins TRBV29-1 and TRBJ2-3; D may be TRBD2 (6 bases). Germline-derived CDR1 and CDR2 are SQVTM and ANQGSEA. The CDR3 length is 13 residues. Trimming removed 6 bases at V and 3 bases at J, with 13 bases between. For the CDR3, the DNA is TGCAGCGTAGATACTGGGGGGACAGATACGCAGTATTTT. Protein sequence: CSVDTGGTDTQYF.

This clone was observed once. This rearrangement joins TRBV11-2 to TRBJ1-2; TRBD1 might be the D (6 bases). Between the trimmed V and J ends, which lost 4 bases and 7 bases, there was a span of 10 bases. Germline CDR1 is SGHAT and CDR2 is FQNNGV. The CDR3 length is 12 residues. The CDR3 here is CASSSTGRGYTF. The CDR3 bases are TGTGCCAGCAGCTCGACAGGACGTGGCTACACCTTC. Complete variable domain (other parts from reference TRBV11-2 and TRBJ1-2): EAGVAQSPRYKIIEKRQSVAFWCNPISGHATLYWYQQILGQGPKLLIQFQNNGVVDDSQLPKDRFSAERLKGVDSTLKIQPAKLEDSAVYLCASSSTGRGYTFGSGTRLTVV.

Only one count was recorded for this clone. The chain combines TRBV6-5 with TRBJ1-6; 10 bases are shared with TRBD1. Unmatched junction bases numbered 5, after V lost 4 bases and J lost 8 bases. This CDR3 spans 15 amino acids. Germline loops: CDR1 MNHEY, CDR2 SVGAGI. CDR3 coding DNA: TGTGCCAGCAGTTCTACCGGGACAGGGGATTCACCCCTCCACTTT. Protein sequence: CASSSTGTGDSPLHF.

This clone is a singleton in its sample. The V gene is TRBV7-3, the J gene TRBJ2-3; no clear D gene. Per germline, CDR1 SGHTA and CDR2 FQGTGA. CDR3 length: 13 amino acids. The V and J ends lost 2 bases and 3 bases respectively, with 6 bases between them. CDR3 sequence (DNA): TGTGCCAGCAGCTTAGGAGTAACAGATACGCAGTATTTT. This translates into CASSLGVTDTQYF.

The chain has TRBV6-2 or TRBV6-3 and TRBJ2-7, with D possibly matching TRBD1 (5 bases). Trimming removed 5 bases at V and 3 bases at J, with 11 bases between. This CDR3 region has 13 residues. Germline CDR1 MNHEY, CDR2 SVGEGT. In DNA form, the CDR3 reads TGTGCCAGCAGTAAACAGGATTACTACGAGCAGTACTTC. It codes for CASSKQDYYEQYF.

This chain links TRBV18 with TRBJ2-7; possibly TRBD1 for D (7 bases). Germline lookup yields CDR1 KGHSH and CDR2 LQKENI. This CDR3 comprises 14 residues. Trimming stripped 0 bases from V and 3 bases from J, with 9 bases between. The CDR3, as DNA: TGTGCCAGCTCACCACCTCAGGGGGGCTACGAGCAGTACTTC. Its translation: CASSPPQGGYEQYF.

The chain joins TRBV19 to TRBJ2-5; 12 nucleotides line up with TRBD2. Germline V gene data show CDR1 as LNHDA and CDR2 as SQIVND (reference sequence). This CDR3 contains 14 residues. The V gene end was trimmed by 6 bases and the J gene end by 1 base; junction bases not matched to a gene: 0. The CDR3: CASRLAGGQETQYF. The CDR3 nucleotides are TGTGCCAGTAGACTAGCGGGAGGCCAAGAGACCCAGTACTTC. Full variable domain (remainder filled in from reference TRBV19 and TRBJ2-5): DGGITQSPKYLFRKEGQNVTLSCEQNLNHDAMYWYRQDPGQGLRLIYYSQIVNDFQKGDIAEGYSVSREKKESFPLTVTSAQKNPTAFYLCASRLAGGQETQYFGPGTRLLVL.

CDR3 protein: CASSHPGQGLRETEAFF. CDR3 bases: TGTGCCAGCAGCCATCCGGGACAGGGGCTTCGAGAGACTGAAGCTTTCTTT. The chain recombines TRBV5-4 with TRBJ1-1; 10 bases are a match to TRBD1. The germline V gene encodes CDR1 SGHNT and CDR2 YYREEE (reference sequence). J gave up 5 bases and V 4 bases, and 14 bases lay outside the gene matches. The CDR3 covers 17 residues.

The chain uses TRBV28 and TRBJ1-6; TRBD1 aligns across 7 bases. The V segment lost 3 bases and the J segment 9 bases; nucleotides outside the gene matches: 8. Germline V gene data show CDR1 as MDHEN and CDR2 as SYDVKM. This CDR3 is 15 amino acids long. In DNA, the CDR3 is TGTGCCAGCAGTTTCGGGACAGCTTTGAGTTCACCCCTCCACTTT. The encoded protein is CASSFGTALSSPLHF. The full variable domain, with the rest looked up from reference TRBV28 and TRBJ1-6, is DVKVTQSSRYLVKRTGEKVFLECVQDMDHENMFWYRQDPGLGLRLIYFSYDVKMKEKGDIPEGYSVSREKKERFSLILESASTNQTSMYLCASSFGTALSSPLHFGNGTRLTVT.

This rearrangement joins TRBV2 to TRBJ2-1; the D gene is possibly TRBD1 (6 bases). This CDR3 has 13 residues. Trimming removed 4 bases at V and 6 bases at J, with 10 bases between. Germline CDR1 reads SNHLY; CDR2 reads FYNNEI. CDR3 region: CASSAGAINEQFF. The CDR3 coding sequence is TGTGCCAGCAGTGCAGGGGCCATCAATGAGCAGTTCTTC.

This clone was seen a handful of times. CDR3 coding DNA: TGCGCCAGCAGTCACTTGACATTCTCCTATAATTCACCCCTCCACTTT. Its protein is CASSHLTFSYNSPLHF. This chain uses TRBV23-1 with TRBJ1-6, with unresolved D. TRBV23-1 qualifies as an ORF whose function is uncertain. The CDR3 is made up of 16 amino acids. V lost 3 bases and J lost 0, with 9 bases in between.

The chain carries TRBV28 and TRBJ2-5, with 7 bases fitting TRBD1. This CDR3 has 16 residues. Germline values: CDR1 MDHEN, CDR2 SYDVKM. Trimming cost V 3 bases and J 6 bases; bases outside gene matches: 13. The CDR3 loop is CASSLGFRGIVKTQYF. CDR3 DNA sequence: TGTGCCAGCAGTTTGGGGTTCAGGGGGATCGTAAAGACCCAGTACTTC.

The gene calls are TRBV12-5 and TRBJ1-1; D is uncertain. Germline V gives CDR1 LGHNT, CDR2 FRNRAP. Deletions cut 6 bases from V and 7 bases from J, with 12 bases between. There are 12 residues in the CDR3. CDR3: CASGPPVYEAFF. The CDR3 bases are TGTGCTAGTGGCCCACCGGTTTATGAAGCTTTCTTT.

V gene TRBV11-3 combines with J gene TRBJ2-3; D is perhaps TRBD1 (5 bases). The CDR3 is 15 amino acids. Germline loops: CDR1 SGHNT, CDR2 YENEEA. V was cut by 5 bases and J by 0 bases, with 12 bases left in between. The CDR3 DNA reads TGTGCCAGCAGCCCTCTGGGGCAGAGCACAGATACGCAGTATTTT. Amino acid sequence: CASSPLGQSTDTQYF.

The chain links TRBV19 to TRBJ1-2, with 7 bases that match TRBD1. Germline assignment: CDR1 LNHDA and CDR2 SQIVND (reference sequence). J was trimmed by 3 bases and V by 4 bases; bases with no gene match: 11. The CDR3 totals 16 residues. The CDR3 loop is CASSNRDSLVHYGYTF. CDR3 in DNA: TGTGCCAGTAGTAACCGGGACAGTCTCGTCCACTATGGCTACACCTTC.